Shown below are 20 T cell receptor beta chains from a single sample sequenced in a study of cytomegalovirus exposure and HLA in healthy donors. Researchers ran the PCR with 60 Vbeta and 13 Jbeta primers. TCRdb's table, derived via immunoSEQ multiplex PCR, lists solely in-frame clones and lacks some. The sample consists of approximately 170,000 clones, roughly 80% of them appearing once. The specimen sequenced was PBMCs. These TCRs come from a male donor in good health and CMV-seronegative.

The CDR3 sequence is CASSLAGGWETQYF. The CDR3 coding sequence is TGTGCCAGCAGCTTGGCCGGGGGGTGGGAGACCCAGTACTTC. V is TRBV5-8 and J is TRBJ2-5; TRBD2 matches at 7 bases. The CDR3 length is 14 residues. V shed 0 bases and J 5 bases; nucleotides not matched to a gene: 4. The germline gives CDR1 SGHTS, CDR2 YDEGEE.

This clone was seen just once. The rearrangement joins TRBV5-1 to TRBJ2-2, with 8 bases matching TRBD1. This CDR3 region has 14 residues. The ends lost 0 bases at V and 8 bases at J; junction bases unmatched: 3. Germline CDR1 is SGHRS and CDR2 is YFSETQ. This CDR3 reads CASSLAQGAGELFF. DNA of the CDR3: TGCGCCAGCAGCTTGGCCCAGGGGGCTGGGGAGCTGTTTTTT. Supplemented by reference TRBV5-1 and TRBJ2-2, the full variable domain reads KAGVTQTPRYLIKTRGQQVTLSCSPISGHRSVSWYQQTPGQGLQFLFEYFSETQRNKGNFPGRFSGRQFSNSRSEMNVSTLELGDSALYLCASSLAQGAGELFFGEGSRLTVL.

V and J are TRBV6-6 and TRBJ2-7; D possibly corresponds to TRBD1 (6 bases). Looked up from germline, CDR1 is MNHNY and CDR2 is SVGAGI (reference sequence). The ends were cut back, 6 bases at V and 0 bases at J, with 12 bases in the middle. The CDR3 runs to 14 residues. CDR3 bases: TGTGCCAGCAGCAGGACAGAGAGCTCCTACGAGCAGTACTTC. Translating it yields CASSRTESSYEQYF.

The CDR3 coding sequence is TGTGCCTGGAGGCTCAGTCCGGGAGGCTACACCTTC. This translates into CAWRLSPGGYTF. V is TRBV30 and J is TRBJ1-2; no firm D call. The germline CDR1 and CDR2 sequences are GTSNPN and SVGIG (reference sequence). The CDR3 has 12 amino acids. The V end lost 3 bases, the J end lost 8 bases, and 13 bases lay between the germline ends.

The chain uses TRBV19 and TRBJ1-1; the match to TRBD1 covers 7 bases. V was pared by 5 bases and J by 1 base, with 7 bases of the junction left unmatched. This CDR3 is 15 amino acids long. Per the germline V gene, CDR1 is LNHDA and CDR2 is SQIVND (reference sequence). CDR3: CASSPWTGSNTEAFF. Here the CDR3 DNA reads TGTGCCAGTAGTCCATGGACAGGATCGAACACTGAAGCTTTCTTT.

This chain links TRBV7-8 with TRBJ2-5; 10 bases fit TRBD2. Germline trimming cut 5 bases from V and 7 bases from J; bases unmatched to any gene: 10. Germline CDR1 reads SGHVS; CDR2 reads FQNEAQ. The CDR3 runs 15 residues. This CDR3 is CASSQVAGGEGTQYF. The CDR3 bases are TGTGCCAGCAGCCAAGTAGCGGGAGGTGAGGGGACCCAGTACTTC. Supplemented by reference TRBV7-8 and TRBJ2-5, the full variable domain reads GAGVSQSPRYKVAKRGQDVALRCDPISGHVSLFWYQQALGQGPEFLTYFQNEAQLDKSGLPSDRFFAERPEGSVSTLKIQRTQQEDSAVYLCASSQVAGGEGTQYFGPGTRLLVL.

The chain has TRBV2 and TRBJ2-3; 7 nucleotides align to TRBD1. This CDR3 spans 14 amino acids. With 6 bases clipped from V and 3 bases from J, the junction kept 6 bases outside the gene matches. Germline CDR1 and CDR2: SNHLY and FYNNEI. CDR3 sequence (DNA): TGTGCCAGCAGCCCGGGACAGCCTACAGATACGCAGTATTTT. It codes for CASSPGQPTDTQYF.

This clone was counted only a few times. The chain employs TRBV7-3 and TRBJ2-3, with D possibly being TRBD2 (6 bases). There are 13 residues in the CDR3. V gave up 5 bases and J gave up 1 base, with 7 bases separating them. Germline V CDR1 and CDR2: SGHTA, FQGTGA. The CDR3 DNA follows: TGTGCCAGCAGCCGCGGGGGCACAGATACGCAGTATTTT. Amino acid sequence: CASSRGGTDTQYF.

The rearrangement uses TRBV9 and TRBJ2-1; a possible D gene is TRBD1 (6 bases). This CDR3 region has 15 residues. Trimming took 7 bases from V and 10 from J, leaving 24 bases between them. The V gene's germline CDR1 is SGDLS and CDR2 YYNGEE. The CDR3 DNA reads TGTGCCAGCGGTGAGGGCAGGGGAAACCCCGGGGAGCAGTTCTTC. It encodes CASGEGRGNPGEQFF.

V and J are TRBV19 and TRBJ2-7; 10 bases align to TRBD2. This CDR3 has 15 residues. J was trimmed by 7 bases and V by 5 bases; bases with no gene match: 11. Germline lookup yields CDR1 LNHDA and CDR2 SQIVND (reference sequence). CDR3 loop: CASSFSSGRAGEQYF. CDR3 DNA sequence: TGTGCCAGTAGTTTTTCTAGCGGGAGAGCGGGGGAGCAGTACTTC.

This clone was seen a few times. This chain uses TRBV28 with TRBJ2-7; 9 nucleotides line up with TRBD2. V was pared by 1 base and J by 3 bases, with 10 bases of the junction left unmatched. Germline values: CDR1 MDHEN, CDR2 SYDVKM. There are 17 residues in the CDR3. The CDR3 loop is CASSLYPRLADYYEQYF. The CDR3 DNA reads as TGTGCCAGCAGTTTATACCCCCGACTAGCGGACTACTACGAGCAGTACTTC.

This clone was picked up a small number of times. The rearrangement joins TRBV6-4 to TRBJ1-5; D perhaps matches TRBD1 (6 bases). The CDR3 totals 16 residues. Germline V CDR1 and CDR2: MRHNA, SNTAGT. The V end was cut by 9 bases, the J end by 0 bases, with 18 bases between. The CDR3 DNA is TGTGCCAGGATCGCCGAACACAGGGCTAGCAATCAGCCCCAGCATTTT. This sequence encodes CARIAEHRASNQPQHF.

V is TRBV13 and J is TRBJ2-7; tentatively, D is TRBD1 (5 bases). The CDR3 contains 14 residues. Germline V gene sequence: CDR1 PRHDT, CDR2 FYEKMQ (reference sequence). V was clipped by 7 bases and J by 5 bases, with 18 bases between them. The CDR3 DNA follows: TGTGCCAGCACTTTTGATAGGGGTTCGGACGAGCAGTACTTC. This sequence encodes CASTFDRGSDEQYF.

This chain uses TRBV30 with TRBJ2-7; a weak D match, TRBD1 (6 bases). Trimming removed 1 base at V and 6 bases at J, with 7 bases between. Germline V gene data show CDR1 as GTSNPN and CDR2 as SVGIG (reference sequence). CDR3 length equals 11 residues. This CDR3 reads CAWSARGEQYF. DNA for the CDR3: TGTGCCTGGAGTGCCAGGGGCGAGCAGTACTTC.

This clone was seen more than once but under ten times. This chain connects TRBV6-1 to TRBJ1-1; D remains ambiguous. The length of the CDR3 is 12 residues. Trimming removed 6 bases from V and 3 bases from J, with 8 bases in between. Germline-derived CDR1 and CDR2 are MNHNS and SASEGT. In DNA form, the CDR3 reads TGTGCCAGCAGCTCCCGGGACACTGAAGCTTTCTTT. Amino acid sequence: CASSSRDTEAFF.

This sequence joins TRBV19 and TRBJ1-1; D remains unclear. CDR1 is LNHDA, CDR2 SQIVND, per germline (reference sequence). This CDR3 is built from 14 residues. Trimming cost V 7 bases and J 1 base, with 13 bases left between them. CDR3 loop: CASTSRVGNTEAFF. The CDR3 nucleotides read TGTGCCAGTACAAGTCGGGTCGGGAACACTGAAGCTTTCTTT.

The J gene is TRBJ1-5, the V gene TRBV7-2, with D possibly being TRBD1 (5 bases). Looked up from germline, CDR1 is SGHTA and CDR2 is FQGNSA. V shed 3 bases and J shed 6 bases, with 12 bases lying between them. This CDR3 has 14 amino acids. The CDR3 loop reads CASSFGASPQPQHF. In nucleotides, the CDR3 is TGTGCCAGCAGCTTTGGGGCTTCCCCTCAGCCCCAGCATTTT.

This chain uses TRBV7-2 with TRBJ2-1; D may be TRBD2 (5 bases). CDR3 size: 16 residues. Germline V gene lookup returns CDR1 SGHTA and CDR2 FQGNSA. V was cut by 2 bases and J by 0 bases, with 11 bases left in between. The CDR3 nucleotides read TGTGCCAGCAGCTTACCCGCGGGTAGCTCCTACAATGAGCAGTTCTTC. This encodes CASSLPAGSSYNEQFF.

About this clone: One end of the junction varies from germline; a read error may be responsible. This chain links TRBV7-7 with TRBJ2-3, with 7 bases aligning to TRBD2. This CDR3 comprises 12 residues. The germline CDR1 and CDR2 sequences are SSHAT and FNYEAQ (reference sequence). CDR3 region: CASSTGAGIKYF. CDR3 nucleotides: TGTGCTAGCAGCACAGGAGCGGGAATTAAGTATTTT.

The V and J genes are TRBV7-2 and TRBJ1-2, with TRBD1 matching 7 bases. Germline assignment: CDR1 SGHTA and CDR2 FQGNSA. The CDR3 runs 14 residues. After removal of 3 bases from V and 2 bases from J, the junction contained 3 bases not matched to a gene. The CDR3: CASSFTDRNYGYTF. DNA for the CDR3: TGTGCCAGCAGCTTTACGGACAGGAACTATGGCTACACCTTC. Using reference TRBV7-2 and TRBJ1-2 for the parts outside the CDR3, the full variable domain is GAGVSQSPSNKVTEKGKDVELRCDPISGHTALYWYRQSLGQGLEFLIYFQGNSAPDKSGLPSDRFSAERTGGSVSTLTIQRTQQEDSAVYLCASSFTDRNYGYTFGSGTRLTVV.